This T cell receptor beta chain came from a study of blood T cell repertoires in COVID-19. Looked up from germline, CDR1 is SGHDN and CDR2 is FVKESK. The CDR3 has 14 residues. The V end lost 4 bases, the J end lost 6 bases, and 16 bases lay between the germline ends. Using immunoSEQ multiplex PCR, the repertoire was profiled, and TCRdb retains in-frame clones only, with some absent. This sample yields approximately 280,000 clones, of which roughly 90% are seen a single time; approximately 2% belongs to the top ten. The genes are TRBV14 and TRBJ2-7; weak D call: TRBD1 (6 bases). Sequencing was done on a sample of peripheral blood. This clonotype was obtained from a man aged 50 to 60 with acute or convalescent COVID-19. The CDR3 region is CASSPHLTGSEQYF. Written as DNA, the CDR3 is TGTGCCAGCAGCCCTCATTTAACAGGGTCCGAGCAGTACTTC.